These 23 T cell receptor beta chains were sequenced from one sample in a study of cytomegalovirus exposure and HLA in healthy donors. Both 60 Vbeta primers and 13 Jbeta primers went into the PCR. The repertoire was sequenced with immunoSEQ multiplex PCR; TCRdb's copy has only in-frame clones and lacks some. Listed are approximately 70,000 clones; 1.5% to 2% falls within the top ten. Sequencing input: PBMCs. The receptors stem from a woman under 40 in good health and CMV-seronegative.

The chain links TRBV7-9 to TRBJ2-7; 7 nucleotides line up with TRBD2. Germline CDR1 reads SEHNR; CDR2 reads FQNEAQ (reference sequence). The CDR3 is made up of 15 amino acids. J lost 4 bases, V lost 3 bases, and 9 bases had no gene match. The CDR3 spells CASSFPSGTTYEQYF. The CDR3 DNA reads TGTGCCAGCAGCTTTCCCTCCGGGACTACTTACGAGCAGTACTTC. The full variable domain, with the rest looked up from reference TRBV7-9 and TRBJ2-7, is DTGVSQNPRHKITKRGQNVTFRCDPISEHNRLYWYRQTLGQGPEFLTYFQNEAQLEKSRLLSDRFSAERPKGSFSTLEIQRTEQGDSAMYLCASSFPSGTTYEQYFGPGTRLTVT.

The CDR3, as DNA: TGCGCCAGCAGCCAAGTGAGGCAGGGGATCGGAAAGAACACTGAAGCTTTCTTT. Its protein product is CASSQVRQGIGKNTEAFF. The chain couples TRBV4-1 to TRBJ1-1; D is possibly TRBD1 (6 bases). There are 18 residues in the CDR3. CDR1 is MGHRA, CDR2 YSYEKL, per germline. Between the trimmed V and J ends, which lost 1 base and 1 base, there was a span of 19 bases.

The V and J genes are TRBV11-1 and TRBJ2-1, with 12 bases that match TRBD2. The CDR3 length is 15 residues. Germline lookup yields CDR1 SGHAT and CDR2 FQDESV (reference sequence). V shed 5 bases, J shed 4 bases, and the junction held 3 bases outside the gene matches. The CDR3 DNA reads TGTGCCAGCAGCCGAGGACTAGCGGGGTACAATGAGCAGTTCTTC. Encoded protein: CASSRGLAGYNEQFF.

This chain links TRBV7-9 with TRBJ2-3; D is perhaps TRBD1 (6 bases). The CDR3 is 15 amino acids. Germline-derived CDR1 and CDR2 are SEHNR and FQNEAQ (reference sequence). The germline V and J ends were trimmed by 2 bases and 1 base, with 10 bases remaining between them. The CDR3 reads CASSLKGVGTDTQYF. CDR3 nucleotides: TGTGCCAGCAGCTTAAAGGGGGTGGGCACAGATACGCAGTATTTT.

For the CDR3, the DNA is TGCAGCGCTATGCGGACAGGCAACACCGGGGAGCTGTTTTTT. Protein sequence: CSAMRTGNTGELFF. The chain employs TRBV29-1 and TRBJ2-2; 7 positions match TRBD1. The CDR3 is made up of 14 amino acids. The J segment lost 2 bases and the V segment lost 7 bases, leaving 7 bases of the junction unmatched. Germline CDR1 and CDR2: SQVTM and ANQGSEA.

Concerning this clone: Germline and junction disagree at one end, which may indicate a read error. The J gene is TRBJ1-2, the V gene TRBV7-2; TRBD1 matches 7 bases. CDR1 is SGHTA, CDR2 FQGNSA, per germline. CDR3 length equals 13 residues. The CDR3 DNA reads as TGTGCCAGCAGCTTAGCAGGGACAGCCCTAAACGCCTTC. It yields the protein CASSLAGTALNAF.

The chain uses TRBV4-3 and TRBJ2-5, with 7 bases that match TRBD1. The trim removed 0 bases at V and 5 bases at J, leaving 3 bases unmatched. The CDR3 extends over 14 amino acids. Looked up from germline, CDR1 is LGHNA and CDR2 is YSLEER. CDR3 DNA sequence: TGCGCCAGCAGCCAAGATACCAGGGGGGAGACCCAGTACTTC. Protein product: CASSQDTRGETQYF.

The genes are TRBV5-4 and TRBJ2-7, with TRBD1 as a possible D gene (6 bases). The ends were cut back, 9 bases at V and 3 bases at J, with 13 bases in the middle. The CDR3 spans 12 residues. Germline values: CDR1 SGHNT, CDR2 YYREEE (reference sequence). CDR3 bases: TGTGCCATCCCGGGCAGGGGCTACGAGCAGTACTTC. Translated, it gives CAIPGRGYEQYF.

The CDR3 loop reads CSVLGQPFPYEQYF. The DNA of the CDR3 is TGCAGCGTTCTCGGACAACCCTTCCCCTACGAGCAGTACTTC. The chain couples TRBV29-1 to TRBJ2-7; maybe TRBD1 (5 bases). Germline values: CDR1 SQVTM, CDR2 ANQGSEA. The CDR3 has 14 amino acids. V was clipped by 5 bases and J by 2 bases, with 16 bases between them.

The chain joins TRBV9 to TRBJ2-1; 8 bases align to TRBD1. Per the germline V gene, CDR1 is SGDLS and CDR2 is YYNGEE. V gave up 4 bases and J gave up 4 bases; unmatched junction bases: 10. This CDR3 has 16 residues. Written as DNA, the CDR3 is TGTGCCAGCAGCCGTTCGACAGGGGCCATTTACAATGAGCAGTTCTTC. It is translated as CASSRSTGAIYNEQFF.

The CDR3 DNA sequence: TGTGCCAGCAGTGAAGCGCAAGGCCGCGGGAACACTGAAGCTTTCTTT. It yields the protein CASSEAQGRGNTEAFF. The V and J genes are TRBV6-1 and TRBJ1-1; D call uncertain. With 0 bases removed from V and 1 base from J, the gap between germline ends came to 12 bases. This CDR3 spans 16 amino acids. The germline V gene has CDR1 MNHNS and CDR2 SASEGT.

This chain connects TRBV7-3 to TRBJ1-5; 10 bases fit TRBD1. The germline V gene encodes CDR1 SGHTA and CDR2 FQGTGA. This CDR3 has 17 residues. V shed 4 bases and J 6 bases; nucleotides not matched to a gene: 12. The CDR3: CASSCYPRTGGGQPQHF. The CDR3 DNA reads TGTGCCAGCAGCTGCTACCCACGGACAGGGGGGGGTCAGCCCCAGCATTTT.

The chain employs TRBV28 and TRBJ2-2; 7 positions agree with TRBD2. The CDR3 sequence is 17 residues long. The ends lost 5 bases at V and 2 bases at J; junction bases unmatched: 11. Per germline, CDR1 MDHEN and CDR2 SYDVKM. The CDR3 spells CASSPRGDWHNTGELFF. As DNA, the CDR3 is TGTGCCAGCAGTCCCCGGGGGGATTGGCACAACACCGGGGAGCTGTTTTTT.

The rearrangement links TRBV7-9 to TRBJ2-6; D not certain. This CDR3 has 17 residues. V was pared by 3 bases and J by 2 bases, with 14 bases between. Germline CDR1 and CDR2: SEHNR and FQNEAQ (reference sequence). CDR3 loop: CASSFPPPPAGANVLTF. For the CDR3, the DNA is TGTGCCAGCAGCTTCCCTCCCCCTCCGGCTGGGGCCAACGTCCTGACTTTC.

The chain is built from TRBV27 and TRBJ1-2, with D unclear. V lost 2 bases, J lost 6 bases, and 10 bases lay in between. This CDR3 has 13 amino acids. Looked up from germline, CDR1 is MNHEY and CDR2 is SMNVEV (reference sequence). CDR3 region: CASSLGQADGYTF. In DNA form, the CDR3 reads TGTGCCAGCAGTTTAGGTCAGGCTGATGGCTACACCTTC.

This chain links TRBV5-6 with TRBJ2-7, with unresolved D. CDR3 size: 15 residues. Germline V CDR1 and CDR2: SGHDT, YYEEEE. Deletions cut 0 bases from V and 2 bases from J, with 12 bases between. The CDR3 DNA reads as TGTGCCAGCAGCTTGGATCGCGGAACCCCCTACGAGCAGTACTTC. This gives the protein CASSLDRGTPYEQYF.

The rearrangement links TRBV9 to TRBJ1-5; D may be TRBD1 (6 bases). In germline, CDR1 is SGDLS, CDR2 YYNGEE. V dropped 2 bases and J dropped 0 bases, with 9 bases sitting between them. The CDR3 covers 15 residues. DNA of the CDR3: TGTGCCAGCAGCGTGACAGGTAATAGCAATCAGCCCCAGCATTTT. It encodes CASSVTGNSNQPQHF.

The CDR3 sequence: CSVESRSLSDNEQFF. The CDR3 nucleotides are TGCAGCGTTGAATCGAGAAGTTTGTCCGACAATGAGCAGTTCTTC. The chain joins TRBV29-1 to TRBJ2-1; the D is unclear. The V gene lost 2 bases and the J gene lost 5 bases, with 16 bases spanning the gap. Looked up from germline, CDR1 is SQVTM and CDR2 is ANQGSEA. The CDR3 consists of 15 residues.

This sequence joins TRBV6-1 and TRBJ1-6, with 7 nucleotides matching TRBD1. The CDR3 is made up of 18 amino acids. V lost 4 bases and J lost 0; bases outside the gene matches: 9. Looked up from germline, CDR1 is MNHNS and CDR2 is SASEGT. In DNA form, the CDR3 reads TGTGCCAGCAGTGGAGACAGGGATTATAGCTCCTATAATTCACCCCTCCACTTT. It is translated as CASSGDRDYSSYNSPLHF.

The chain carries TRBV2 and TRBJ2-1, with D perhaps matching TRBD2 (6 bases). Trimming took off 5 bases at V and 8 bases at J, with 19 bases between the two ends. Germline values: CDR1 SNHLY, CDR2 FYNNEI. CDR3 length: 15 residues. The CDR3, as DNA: TGTGCCAGCAGTTTCGGACTATCAACCACCGATGAGCAGTTCTTC. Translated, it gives CASSFGLSTTDEQFF.

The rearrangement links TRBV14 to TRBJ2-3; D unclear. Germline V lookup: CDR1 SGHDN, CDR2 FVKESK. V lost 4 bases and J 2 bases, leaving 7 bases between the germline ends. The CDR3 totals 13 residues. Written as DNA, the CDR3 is TGTGCCAGCAGCCTAAGAGACACAGATACGCAGTATTTT. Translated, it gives CASSLRDTDTQYF.

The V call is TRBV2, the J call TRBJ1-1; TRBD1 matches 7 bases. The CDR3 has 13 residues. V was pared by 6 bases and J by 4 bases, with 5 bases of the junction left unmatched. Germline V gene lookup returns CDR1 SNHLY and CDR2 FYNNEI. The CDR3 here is CASRWAGGTEAFF. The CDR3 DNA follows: TGTGCCAGCAGGTGGGCAGGGGGCACTGAAGCTTTCTTT.

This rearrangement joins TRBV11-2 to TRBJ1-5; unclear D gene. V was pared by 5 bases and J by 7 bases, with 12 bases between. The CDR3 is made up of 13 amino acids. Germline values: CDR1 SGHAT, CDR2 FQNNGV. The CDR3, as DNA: TGTGCCAGCAGCCTCAGCGGATTCCAGCCCCAGCATTTT. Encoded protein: CASSLSGFQPQHF. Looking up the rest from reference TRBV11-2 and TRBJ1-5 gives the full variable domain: EAGVAQSPRYKIIEKRQSVAFWCNPISGHATLYWYQQILGQGPKLLIQFQNNGVVDDSQLPKDRFSAERLKGVDSTLKIQPAKLEDSAVYLCASSLSGFQPQHFGDGTRLSIL.